This TCR beta chain was captured in a study of spatial heterogeneity in lung cancer (dated by TCRdb to 2018 to 2020). Study-level background: More beta-chain than alpha-chain transcripts were consistently detected, likely reflecting higher beta-chain transcript abundance. In tumor regions, TCR transcript counts showed a strong correlation with a T cell transcriptional module score from matched bulk RNA-seq. In the raw uncorrected reads, each unique combination of TCR and UMI appeared more than ten times on average. In non-small cell lung cancer, the study quantitatively compared TCR alpha and beta repertoires across several tumor regions, matched nontumor lung, and blood. The study linked features of the TCR repertoire to counts of nonsynonymous mutations, which were determined by whole-exome sequencing of tumor tissue. At surgery, fewer than 250 tumor regions, around 68 matched nontumor lung samples and about 56 PBMC samples were TCR-sequenced for both alpha and beta chains.

Library creation used 5' RACE. Sequencing was carried out with a NextSeq 500. In the TCR library protocol, a unique molecular identifier was attached to each TCR cDNA molecule so that PCR and sequencing errors could be corrected. Per the source publication's procedure: TCR identification, UMI-based error correction and CDR3 extraction were performed with Decombinator tools. Expanded TCRs were defined as those above a frequency of 2 per 1,000, corresponding to the top 1% of the tumor frequency distribution. Expanded tumor TCRs statistically deemed absent (corrected P<0.05) from at least one tumor region were classed as regional, and all other expanded tumor TCRs were classed as ubiquitous. Renyi diversity was calculated using the R vegan package after each repertoire was subsampled 100 times to 5,000 TCRs. CDR3 similarity networks were constructed using string-kernel similarity of amino acid triplets, with links drawn between CDR3s whose pairwise similarity was above 0.82. TCRdb ran its own pipeline on the public reads, namely fastp trimming at Q25 and MiXCR clone calling, and kept in-frame beta chains. All rows with the same CDR3 protein become a single entry with the most common DNA and genes. TCRdb's processing, not the authors', yielded these V and J calls. Across this sample there are about 100,000 distinct CDR3 sequences, with nearly 4.5% seen only once. The ten largest clones capture approximately 22% of the sample.

This clonotype was picked up many times. The antigen this receptor binds is unknown. At one end, the junction sequence differs from germline, possibly due to a read error. This sample's time point label indicates: sample taken at primary tumor resection. Samples were obtained from 70 to 85 patients with early-stage, untreated non-small cell lung cancer from the lung TRACERx cohort. Whole RNA extracted from tumor and nontumor lung tissue, or from cryopreserved PBMC samples, was used for TCR sequencing without cell sorting. Only patients with enough RNA available from two or more tumor regions were chosen for TCR sequencing. Before selection, tumor and adjacent nontumor lung specimens were reviewed by a lung pathologist. Summary of the overall study and its limitations: The number of expanded intratumoral alpha and beta TCRs correlated with the tumor nonsynonymous mutation count. Confirming at a functional level the hypothesis that regional TCRs recognize regional mutations was considered to require additional single-cell paired TCR alpha and beta sequencing. TCR-seq was estimated to cover only 6.5% to 9% of tumor T cells for alpha chains and about 13% for beta chains. Counts of ubiquitous and regional expanded TCRs were found to correlate with counts of ubiquitous and regional nonsynonymous mutations, respectively.

Sequencing was performed on lung tumor tissue, taken at surgery. This receptor was obtained from a male donor with early-stage non-small cell lung cancer.

The CDR3 reads CASSDRDCNF. The DNA sequence is given as TGTGCCAGCAGTGACCGGGACTGCAATTTT. The sequence links TRBV6-1 to TRBJ2-3; the best D guess is TRBD2, with 6 bases matching. From the cysteine up to the phenylalanine, the CDR3 has a length of 10 residues. Only the CDR3 DNA is retained, 30 bases long and in frame from the first base. CDR1 and CDR2 (MNHNS, SASEGT) derive from the germline V gene.